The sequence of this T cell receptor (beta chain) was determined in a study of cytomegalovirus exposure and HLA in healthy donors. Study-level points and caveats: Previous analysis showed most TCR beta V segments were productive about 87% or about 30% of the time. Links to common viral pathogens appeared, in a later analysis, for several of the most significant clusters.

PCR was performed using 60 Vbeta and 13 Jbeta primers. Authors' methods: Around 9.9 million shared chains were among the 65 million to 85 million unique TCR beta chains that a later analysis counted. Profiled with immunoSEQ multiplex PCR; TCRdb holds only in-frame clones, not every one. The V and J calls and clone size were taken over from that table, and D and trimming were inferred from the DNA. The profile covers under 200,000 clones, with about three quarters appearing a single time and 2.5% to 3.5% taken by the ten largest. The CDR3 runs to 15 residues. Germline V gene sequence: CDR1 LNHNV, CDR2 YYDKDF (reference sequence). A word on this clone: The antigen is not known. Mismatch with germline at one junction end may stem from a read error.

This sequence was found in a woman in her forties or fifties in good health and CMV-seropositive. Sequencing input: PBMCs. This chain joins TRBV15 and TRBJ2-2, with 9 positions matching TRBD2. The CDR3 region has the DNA TGTACCACCAGCAAGGGCGGGAGGGCCACCGGGGAGCTGTTTTTT. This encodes CTTSKGGRATGELFF.